This T cell receptor (beta chain) was documented in a study of blood T cells in healthy people across ages. CDR3 length: 13 residues. Germline loops: CDR1 SGHTA, CDR2 FQGNSA. Primers used in a second PCR of roughly 7 to 11 cycles were a sample-barcoded 5' primer and a J-beta primer mix. TCRdb re-called the 5' RACE reads through MiXCR, storing one row per CDR3 protein. The sample lists 780,000 or so distinct CDR3 sequences, about 55% seen once, with roughly 40% in the top ten. To note about this clonotype: At one boundary the junction diverges from the germline segment, which might be a read error.

The source material was blood. The receptor's source is an elderly man in good health. The chain is built from TRBV7-2 and TRBJ2-4, with TRBD1 as a possible D gene (6 bases). Written as DNA, the CDR3 is TGTGCCGGCAGCTTAAAGGGCCAGGGGCGGCAGTACTTC. It yields the protein CAGSLKGQGRQYF.